Shown below are 9 T cell receptor beta chains from a single sample sequenced in a study of T cell clonality in common variable immunodeficiency. Libraries were prepared by immunoSEQ multiplex PCR; TCRdb keeps only in-frame clonotypes and omits some of them. The record shows 30,000 to 40,000 clones for this sample, with no singletons present. Input material: peripheral blood mononuclear cells. These receptors all stem from a person aged 18 to 75 in good health.

Ten or more counts support this clone. The CDR3 is cut off 3 residues early in the read; its end comes from the germline J gene. The chain joins TRBV5-1 to TRBJ1-4; 9 bases align to TRBD1. CDR3 length: 14 amino acids. Germline V gene data show CDR1 as SGHRS and CDR2 as YFSETQ. With 4 bases clipped from V and 4 bases from J, the junction kept 2 bases outside the gene matches. CDR3 region: CASSPGQGNEKLFF. CDR3 DNA, as far as it was read: TGCGCCAGCAGCCCGGGACAGGGTAATGAAAAA.

With respect to this clone: A much larger clone sits a single nucleotide away, making a read error possible. The read ends 3 residues early relative to the CDR3; the germline J gene fills the gap. The same CDR3 is also encoded by other DNA sequences in this sample. This chain uses TRBV30 with TRBJ1-3; TRBD1 matches 7 bases. The germline V gene has CDR1 GTSNPN and CDR2 SVGIG (reference sequence). This CDR3 comprises 14 residues. The sequenced part of the CDR3 DNA is TGTGCCTGGGAACAGGGGTCCTCTGGAAACACG. Translation: CAWEQGSSGNT. The whole CDR3 protein is CAWEQGSSGNTIYF.

This clone has ten or more counts. The observed sequence ends 3 residues before the CDR3 terminus, with the missing tail filled in from the germline J gene. The chain uses TRBV12-3 or TRBV12-4 and TRBJ1-4; TRBD1 agrees at 7 bases. The CDR3 consists of 14 residues. The ends lost 5 bases at V and 7 bases at J; junction bases unmatched: 7. The CDR3 bases that were read are TGTGCCAGCAGTGCCCGACAGGGTGGTGAAAAA. This codes for CASSARQGGEK. In full, the CDR3 is CASSARQGGEKLFF.

This clone was counted many times. Read coverage stops 3 residues before the CDR3 terminus; the germline J gene supplies the remainder. The chain carries TRBV14 and TRBJ2-3, with TRBD2 as a possible D gene (5 bases). This CDR3 spans 13 amino acids. Germline V gives CDR1 SGHDN, CDR2 FVKESK. The DNA read from the CDR3 is TGTGCCAGCAGCCAAGGTCTAGCAAAGACG. It translates to CASSQGLAKT. The complete CDR3 sequence is CASSQGLAKTQYF.

This clone was detected many times. The part of the CDR3 DNA that was read is TGTGCCAGCCGCTCTGAGGGGGGGGATACG. Its protein is CASRSEGGDT. The entire CDR3 sequence reads CASRSEGGDTQYF. The V and J genes are TRBV4-2 and TRBJ2-3; tentatively, D is TRBD2 (7 bases). The CDR3 end falls 3 residues outside the read, so it is completed with the germline J gene. The CDR3 covers 13 residues. V shed 8 bases and J shed 6 bases, with 15 bases lying between them. Germline lookup yields CDR1 LGHNA and CDR2 YNFKEQ.

This clone was observed many times. The CDR3 end lies 3 residues beyond the end of the read and is filled in from the germline J gene. The rearrangement links TRBV20-1 to TRBJ1-5, with D perhaps TRBD1 (5 bases). Between the trimmed V and J ends, which lost 3 bases and 3 bases, there was a span of 15 bases. The V gene's germline CDR1 is DFQATT and CDR2 SNEGSKA (reference sequence). This CDR3 spans 15 amino acids. CDR3 DNA (partial): TGCAGTGCTAGGCTGACAGAACTATTCAATCAGCCC. It specifies CSARLTELFNQP. The CDR3 as a whole reads CSARLTELFNQPQHF.

This clone has a count of ten or more. The DNA ends 3 residues before the CDR3 does, and the rest of the CDR3 is filled in from the germline J gene. The rearrangement uses TRBV5-1 and TRBJ2-2; D is ambiguous. V lost 5 bases and J lost 3, with 8 bases in between. The CDR3 extends over 13 amino acids. Germline loops: CDR1 SGHRS, CDR2 YFSETQ. The part of the CDR3 DNA that was read is TGCGCCAGCAGTAAGGCGGACACCGGGGAG. This sequence encodes CASSKADTGE. The CDR3, in full, reads CASSKADTGELFF.

This clone was seen at least ten times. The read terminates 3 residues before the CDR3 end, so the remaining end is supplied by the germline J gene. The chain carries TRBV7-2 and TRBJ1-5, with D perhaps matching TRBD1 (5 bases). The CDR3 extends over 15 amino acids. Germline CDR1 is SGHTA and CDR2 is FQGNSA. The V gene lost 5 bases and the J gene lost 3 bases, with 14 bases spanning the gap. The part of the CDR3 DNA that was read is TGTGCCAGCAGCGCCCAGACAGCCGACAATCAGCCC. Translated, it gives CASSAQTADNQP. The whole CDR3 sequence is CASSAQTADNQPQHF. Full variable domain (outside the CDR3, taken from reference TRBV7-2 and TRBJ1-5): GAGVSQSPSNKVTEKGKDVELRCDPISGHTALYWYRQSLGQGLEFLIYFQGNSAPDKSGLPSDRFSAERTGGSVSTLTIQRTQQEDSAVYLCASSAQTADNQPQHFGDGTRLSIL.

This clone occurred many times. The read halts 3 residues ahead of the CDR3 end, with the missing end drawn from the germline J gene. The rearrangement links TRBV2 to TRBJ1-1; D might be TRBD1 (5 bases). The CDR3 has 14 residues. In germline, CDR1 is SNHLY, CDR2 FYNNEI. Trimming stripped 6 bases from V and 7 bases from J, with 18 bases between. The CDR3 protein is CASSSLGGGSEAFF. The DNA read from the CDR3 is TGTGCCAGCAGCTCCCTGGGGGGTGGGAGTGAA.